This TCR beta chain comes out of a study of T cells in Graves' hyperthyroidism and ophthalmopathy. Across the whole study: Peripheral blood was obtained at initial diagnosis, preceding any treatment.

A word on this clonotype: Its antigen is unidentified.

Study-wide findings and caveats: Most expanded thyroid clonotypes above 0.001 recurred in blood.

RNA transcripts yielded amplified TCR beta CDR3 regions. During a first-round RT-PCR of the TCR CDR3, the HTBI primer set was used. TCRdb itself ran the multiplex PCR reads through MiXCR, one entry per CDR3 protein. This table holds 450,000 to 550,000 distinct CDR3 sequences, approximately 25% found once. Exclusion criteria comprised uncontrolled infection, other autoimmune disease, pregnancy or lactation. The PBMCs had their origin in 10 ml of fresh peripheral blood. This CDR3 has 15 residues. The ends were cut back, 5 bases at V and 4 bases at J, with 17 bases in the middle. The chain recombines TRBV12-3 or TRBV12-4 with TRBJ1-2; maybe TRBD1 (6 bases). The sequenced sample was blood. The clonotype originates from a woman in her 30s with Graves' ophthalmopathy. CDR3 amino acids: CASSNPGGGSYGYTF. The CDR3 nucleotides read TGTGCCAGCAGTAACCCGGGGGGCGGGAGCTATGGCTACACCTTC.